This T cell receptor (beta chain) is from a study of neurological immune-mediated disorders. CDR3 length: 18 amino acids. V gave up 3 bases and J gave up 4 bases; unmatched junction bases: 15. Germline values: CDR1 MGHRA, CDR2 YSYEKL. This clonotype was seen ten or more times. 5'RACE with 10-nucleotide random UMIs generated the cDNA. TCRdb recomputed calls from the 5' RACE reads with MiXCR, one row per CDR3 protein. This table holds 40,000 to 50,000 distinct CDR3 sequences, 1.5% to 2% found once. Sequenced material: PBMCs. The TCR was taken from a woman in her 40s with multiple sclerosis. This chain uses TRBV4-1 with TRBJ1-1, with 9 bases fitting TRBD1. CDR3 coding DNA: TGCGCCAGCAGCCAGGTGACAGGGGGGAAAGTTAGGGGCACTGAAGCTTTCTTT. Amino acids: CASSQVTGGKVRGTEAFF.